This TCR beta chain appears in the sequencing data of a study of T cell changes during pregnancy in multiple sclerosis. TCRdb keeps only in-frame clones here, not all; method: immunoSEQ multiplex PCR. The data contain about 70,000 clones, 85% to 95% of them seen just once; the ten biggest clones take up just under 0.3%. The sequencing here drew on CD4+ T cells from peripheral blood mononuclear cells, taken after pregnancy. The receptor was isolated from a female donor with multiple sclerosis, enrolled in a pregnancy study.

In DNA form, the CDR3 reads TGTGCCAGCAGTGGAGGGGACTACAAGGGTCTTTACACAGATACGCAGTATTTT. Residues: CASSGGDYKGLYTDTQYF. V and J are TRBV6-1 and TRBJ2-3; 7 bases fit TRBD2. The CDR3 loop spans 18 amino acids. Unmatched junction bases numbered 15, after V lost 4 bases and J lost 2 bases. The germline V gene encodes CDR1 MNHNS and CDR2 SASEGT.